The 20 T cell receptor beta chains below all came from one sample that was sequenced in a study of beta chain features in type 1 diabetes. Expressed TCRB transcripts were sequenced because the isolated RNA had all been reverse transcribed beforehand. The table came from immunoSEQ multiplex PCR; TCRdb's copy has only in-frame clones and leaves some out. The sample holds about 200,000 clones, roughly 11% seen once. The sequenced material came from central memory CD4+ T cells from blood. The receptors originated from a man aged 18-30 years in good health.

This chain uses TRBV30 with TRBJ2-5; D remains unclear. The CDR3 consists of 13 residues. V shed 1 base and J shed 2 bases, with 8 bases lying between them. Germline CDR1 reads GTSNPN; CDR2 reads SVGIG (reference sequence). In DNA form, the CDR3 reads TGTGCCTGGAGTGAAACCTCTCAAGAGACCCAGTACTTC. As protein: CAWSETSQETQYF.

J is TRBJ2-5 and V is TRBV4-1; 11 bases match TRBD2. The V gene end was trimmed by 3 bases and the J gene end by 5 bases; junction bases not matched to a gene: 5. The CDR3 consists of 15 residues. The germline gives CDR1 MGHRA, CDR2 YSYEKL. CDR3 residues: CASSHRLAGYETQYF. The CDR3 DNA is TGCGCCAGCAGCCACCGACTAGCGGGATATGAGACCCAGTACTTC.

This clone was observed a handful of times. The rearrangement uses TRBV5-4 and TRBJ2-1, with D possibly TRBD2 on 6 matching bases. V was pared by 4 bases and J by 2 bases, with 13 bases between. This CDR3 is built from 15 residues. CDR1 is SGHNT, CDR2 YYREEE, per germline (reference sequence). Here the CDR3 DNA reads TGTGCCAGCAGCCCGACGGGGGAGGCCTACAATGAGCAGTTCTTC. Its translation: CASSPTGEAYNEQFF.

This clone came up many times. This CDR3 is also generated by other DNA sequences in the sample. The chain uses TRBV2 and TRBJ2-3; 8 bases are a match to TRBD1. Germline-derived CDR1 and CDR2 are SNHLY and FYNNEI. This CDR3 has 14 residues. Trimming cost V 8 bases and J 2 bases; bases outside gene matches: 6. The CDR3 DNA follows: TGTGCCAGCGGTCGGGACAGGTCCACAGATACGCAGTATTTT. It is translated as CASGRDRSTDTQYF.

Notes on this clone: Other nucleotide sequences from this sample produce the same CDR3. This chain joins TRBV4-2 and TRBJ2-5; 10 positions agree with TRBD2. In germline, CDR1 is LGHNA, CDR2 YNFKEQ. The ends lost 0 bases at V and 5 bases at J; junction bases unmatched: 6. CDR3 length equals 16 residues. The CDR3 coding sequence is TGTGCCAGCAGCCAAGATCCAGCGGGAGGGTGGGAGACCCAGTACTTC. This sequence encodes CASSQDPAGGWETQYF.

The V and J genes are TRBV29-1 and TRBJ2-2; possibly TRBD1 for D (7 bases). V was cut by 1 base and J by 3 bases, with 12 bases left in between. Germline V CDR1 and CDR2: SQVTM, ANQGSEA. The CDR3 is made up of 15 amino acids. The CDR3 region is CSVEGQGGYTGELFF. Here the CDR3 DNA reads TGCAGCGTTGAAGGTCAGGGGGGATACACCGGGGAGCTGTTTTTT.

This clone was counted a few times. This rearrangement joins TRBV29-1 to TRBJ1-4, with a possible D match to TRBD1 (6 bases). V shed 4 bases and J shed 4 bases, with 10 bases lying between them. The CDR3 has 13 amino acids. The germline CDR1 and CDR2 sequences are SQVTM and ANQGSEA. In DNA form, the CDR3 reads TGCAGCGTTGGACAGGTCCTTAATGAAAAACTGTTTTTT. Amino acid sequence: CSVGQVLNEKLFF.

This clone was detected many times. CDR3: CAISGTFGQRTQQYF. The CDR3 region has the DNA TGTGCCATCAGTGGCACTTTTGGACAGCGTACGCAGCAGTACTTC. The chain employs TRBV10-3 and TRBJ2-7, with a weak D call TRBD1 (6 bases). The CDR3 is made up of 15 amino acids. Germline lookup yields CDR1 ENHRY and CDR2 SYGVKD. Trimming took 4 bases from V and 8 from J, leaving 21 bases between them.

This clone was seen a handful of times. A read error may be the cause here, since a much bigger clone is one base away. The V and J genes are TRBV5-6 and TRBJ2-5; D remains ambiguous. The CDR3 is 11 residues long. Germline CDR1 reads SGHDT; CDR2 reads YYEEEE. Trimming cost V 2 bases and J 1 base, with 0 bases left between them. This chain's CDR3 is CASSFQETQYF. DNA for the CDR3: TGTGCCAGCAGCTTCCAAGAGACCCAGTACTTC.

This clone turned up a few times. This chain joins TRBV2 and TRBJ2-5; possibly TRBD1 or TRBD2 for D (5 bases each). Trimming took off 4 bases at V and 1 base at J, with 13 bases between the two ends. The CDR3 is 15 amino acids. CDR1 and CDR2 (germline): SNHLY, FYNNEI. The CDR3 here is CASSAGAILQETQYF. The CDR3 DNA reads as TGTGCCAGCAGTGCCGGGGCGATCCTCCAAGAGACCCAGTACTTC.

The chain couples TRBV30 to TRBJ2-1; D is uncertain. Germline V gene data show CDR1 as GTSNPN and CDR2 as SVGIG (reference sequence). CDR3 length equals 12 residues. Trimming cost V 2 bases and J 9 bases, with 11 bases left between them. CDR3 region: CAWSQEFGEQFF. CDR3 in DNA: TGTGCCTGGAGTCAGGAGTTTGGTGAGCAGTTCTTC. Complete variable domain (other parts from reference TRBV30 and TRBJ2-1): SQTIHQWPATLVQPVGSPLSLECTVEGTSNPNLYWYRQAAGRGLQLLFYSVGIGQISSEVPQNLSASRPQDRQFILSSKKLLLSDSGFYLCAWSQEFGEQFFGPGTRLTVL.

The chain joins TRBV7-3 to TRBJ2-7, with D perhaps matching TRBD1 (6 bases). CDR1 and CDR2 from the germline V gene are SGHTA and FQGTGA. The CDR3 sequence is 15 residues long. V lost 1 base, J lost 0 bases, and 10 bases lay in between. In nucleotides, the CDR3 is TGTGCCAGCAGCTTAATGGGGGCGAGCTCCTACGAGCAGTACTTC. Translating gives CASSLMGASSYEQYF.

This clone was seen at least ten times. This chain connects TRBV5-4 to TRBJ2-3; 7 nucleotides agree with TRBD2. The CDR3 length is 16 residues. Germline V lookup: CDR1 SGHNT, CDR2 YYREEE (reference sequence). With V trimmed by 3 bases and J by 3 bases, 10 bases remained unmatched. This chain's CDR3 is CASSYASGTGTDTQYF. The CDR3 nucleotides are TGTGCCAGCAGCTATGCTAGCGGAACTGGGACAGATACGCAGTATTTT.

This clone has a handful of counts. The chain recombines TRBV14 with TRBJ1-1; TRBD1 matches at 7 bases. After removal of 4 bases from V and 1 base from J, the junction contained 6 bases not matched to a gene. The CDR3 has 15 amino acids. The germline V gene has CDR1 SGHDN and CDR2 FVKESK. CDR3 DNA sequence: TGTGCCAGCAGCCGGCCCGACAGGGAGAACACTGAAGCTTTCTTT. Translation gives CASSRPDRENTEAFF. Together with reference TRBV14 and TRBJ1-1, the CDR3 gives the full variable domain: EAGVTQFPSHSVIEKGQTVTLRCDPISGHDNLYWYRRVMGKEIKFLLHFVKESKQDESGMPNNRFLAERTGGTYSTLKVQPAELEDSGVYFCASSRPDRENTEAFFGQGTRLTVV.

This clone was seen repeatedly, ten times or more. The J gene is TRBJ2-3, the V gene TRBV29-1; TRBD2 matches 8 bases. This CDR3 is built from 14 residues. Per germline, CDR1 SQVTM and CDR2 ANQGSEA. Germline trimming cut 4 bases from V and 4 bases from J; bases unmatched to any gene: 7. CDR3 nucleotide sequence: TGCAGCGTTGCCCCGACTAGCGATTCAGATACGCAGTATTTT. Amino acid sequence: CSVAPTSDSDTQYF.

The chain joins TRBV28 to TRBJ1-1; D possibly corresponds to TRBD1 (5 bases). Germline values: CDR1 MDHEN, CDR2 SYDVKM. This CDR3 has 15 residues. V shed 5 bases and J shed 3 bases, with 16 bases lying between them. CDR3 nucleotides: TGTGCCAGCAGTCGGTCGCAGGGATTTTACACTGAAGCTTTCTTT. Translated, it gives CASSRSQGFYTEAFF.

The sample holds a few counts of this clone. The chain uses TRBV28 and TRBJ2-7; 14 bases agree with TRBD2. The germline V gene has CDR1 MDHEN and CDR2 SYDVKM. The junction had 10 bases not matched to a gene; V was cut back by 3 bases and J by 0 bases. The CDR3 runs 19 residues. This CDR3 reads CASSLPGTSGRWSSYEQYF. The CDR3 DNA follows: TGTGCCAGCAGTTTGCCCGGGACTAGCGGGAGATGGAGCTCCTACGAGCAGTACTTC.

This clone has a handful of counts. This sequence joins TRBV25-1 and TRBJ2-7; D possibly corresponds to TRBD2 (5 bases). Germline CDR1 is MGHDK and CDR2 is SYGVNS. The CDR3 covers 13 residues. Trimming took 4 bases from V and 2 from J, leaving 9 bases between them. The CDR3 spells CASSVPGTYEQYF. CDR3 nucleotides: TGTGCCAGCAGTGTCCCGGGAACCTACGAGCAGTACTTC.

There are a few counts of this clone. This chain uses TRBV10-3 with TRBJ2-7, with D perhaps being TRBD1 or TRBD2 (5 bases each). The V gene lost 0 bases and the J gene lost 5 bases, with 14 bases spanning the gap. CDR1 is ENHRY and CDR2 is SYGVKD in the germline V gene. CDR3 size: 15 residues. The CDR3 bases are TGTGCCATCAGTGAGTCCCGGGACGGGACCAACGAGCAGTACTTC. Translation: CAISESRDGTNEQYF.

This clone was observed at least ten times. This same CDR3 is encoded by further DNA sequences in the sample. The CDR3 DNA reads TGTGCCAGCAGCTTGACTAGCGGCCAAGAGACCCAGTACTTC. Its protein product is CASSLTSGQETQYF. This rearrangement joins TRBV11-3 to TRBJ2-5; 9 bases map to TRBD2. The CDR3 runs 14 residues. Per germline, CDR1 SGHNT and CDR2 YENEEA. V was clipped by 3 bases and J by 1 base; unmatched bases: 0.